Below are 15 T cell receptor beta chains sequenced from a single sample in a study of T cell responses to AZD1222 COVID-19 vaccine. Assay: immunoSEQ multiplex PCR; the TCRdb copy retains only in-frame clones and omits some. The sample records 150,000 to 160,000 clones, around 89% being singletons. This specimen consisted of peripheral blood, obtained on day 0 of AZD1222 vaccination. The receptors stem from an adult in good health.

The chain has TRBV5-6 and TRBJ1-2, with 7 nucleotides matching TRBD1. The trim removed 5 bases at V and 0 bases at J, leaving 4 bases unmatched. Germline V gene lookup returns CDR1 SGHDT and CDR2 YYEEEE. The CDR3 is 14 residues long. The CDR3 loop is CASRNRGPNYGYTF. CDR3 sequence (DNA): TGTGCCAGCAGAAACAGGGGACCTAACTATGGCTACACCTTC.

This chain joins TRBV6-5 and TRBJ2-5; TRBD1 might be the D (6 bases). The CDR3 covers 15 residues. With 2 bases removed from V and 9 bases from J, the gap between germline ends came to 19 bases. The V gene's germline CDR1 is MNHEY and CDR2 SVGAGI. The DNA of the CDR3 is TGTGCCAGCAGTTACCCGACCACCGGTACAGGGCCCCAGTACTTC. This encodes CASSYPTTGTGPQYF.

This clone was seen more than once but under ten times. J is TRBJ1-5 and V is TRBV4-1, with D possibly being TRBD1 (5 bases). Trimming shortened V by 1 base and J by 2 bases, and 12 bases separated the two germline ends. This CDR3 is 16 amino acids long. Germline V CDR1 and CDR2: MGHRA, YSYEKL. CDR3 DNA: TGCGCCAGCAGCCAAGGGATTTTAGGGGGCAATCAGCCCCAGCATTTT. Protein sequence: CASSQGILGGNQPQHF.

This clone has a single count. This chain links TRBV3-1 (or the pseudogene TRBV3-2) with TRBJ2-7; no reliable D call. Germline V gene sequence: CDR1 LGHDT, CDR2 YNNKEL (reference sequence). The CDR3 sequence is 14 residues long. Trimming removed 1 base at V and 1 base at J, with 8 bases between. The CDR3: CASSQGPGSYEQYF. CDR3 sequence (DNA): TGTGCCAGCAGCCAAGGTCCGGGTTCCTACGAGCAGTACTTC.

The gene calls are TRBV6-2 or TRBV6-3 and TRBJ1-6; the D gene is possibly TRBD1 (5 bases). V lost 0 bases, J lost 9 bases, and 15 bases lay in between. Germline loops: CDR1 MNHEY, CDR2 SVGEGT. The length of the CDR3 is 16 residues. For the CDR3, the DNA is TGTGCCAGCAGTTACTCGCGTCGGGACCGGGGTTCACCCCTCCACTTT. Its protein is CASSYSRRDRGSPLHF.

The chain links TRBV19 to TRBJ2-7, with D perhaps assigned TRBD1 or TRBD2 (6 bases each). The length of the CDR3 is 16 residues. The ends were cut back, 4 bases at V and 8 bases at J, with 24 bases in the middle. Germline V gene sequence: CDR1 LNHDA, CDR2 SQIVND (reference sequence). The CDR3 loop reads CASSSGTHIPPTQQYF. In DNA, the CDR3 is TGTGCCAGTAGTAGCGGGACACATATCCCCCCAACGCAGCAGTACTTC.

This chain connects TRBV11-2 to TRBJ1-2, with 9 positions matching TRBD1. After removal of 5 bases from V and 8 bases from J, the junction contained 12 bases not matched to a gene. Germline V gene lookup returns CDR1 SGHAT and CDR2 FQNNGV. This CDR3 is 15 amino acids long. CDR3 region: CASSVTGTGTVGYTF. The CDR3, as DNA: TGTGCCAGCAGCGTAACCGGGACAGGGACCGTCGGCTACACCTTC. The entire variable domain, with the rest obtained from reference TRBV11-2 and TRBJ1-2, is as follows: EAGVAQSPRYKIIEKRQSVAFWCNPISGHATLYWYQQILGQGPKLLIQFQNNGVVDDSQLPKDRFSAERLKGVDSTLKIQPAKLEDSAVYLCASSVTGTGTVGYTFGSGTRLTVV.

V is TRBV3-1 (or the pseudogene TRBV3-2) and J is TRBJ2-3, with D possibly being TRBD2 (5 bases). Trimming took 0 bases from V and 9 from J, leaving 13 bases between them. From germline, CDR1 is LGHDT and CDR2 YNNKEL (reference sequence). This CDR3 has 14 amino acids. In nucleotides, the CDR3 is TGTGCCAGCAGCCAAGATTCGAGCGGTAGGACGCAGTATTTT. Translated, it gives CASSQDSSGRTQYF.

The chain uses TRBV9 and TRBJ2-2, with 8 bases aligning to TRBD1. CDR1 and CDR2 from the germline V gene are SGDLS and YYNGEE. The V gene end was trimmed by 2 bases and the J gene end by 7 bases; junction bases not matched to a gene: 7. This CDR3 is built from 15 residues. CDR3 bases: TGTGCCAGCAGCGTCTGGGACAGGCGGGGCGGGGAGCTGTTTTTT. Its translation is CASSVWDRRGGELFF.

This chain uses TRBV7-2 with TRBJ1-1; possible D gene TRBD1, 5 bases. The CDR3 extends over 15 amino acids. The V end was cut by 1 base, the J end by 1 base, with 10 bases between. CDR1 is SGHTA, CDR2 FQGNSA, per germline. The CDR3, as DNA: TGTGCCAGCAGCTTAGTGGGGCAAAGGAACACTGAAGCTTTCTTT. It translates to CASSLVGQRNTEAFF. Supplemented by reference TRBV7-2 and TRBJ1-1, the full variable domain reads GAGVSQSPSNKVTEKGKDVELRCDPISGHTALYWYRQSLGQGLEFLIYFQGNSAPDKSGLPSDRFSAERTGGSVSTLTIQRTQQEDSAVYLCASSLVGQRNTEAFFGQGTRLTVV.

This rearrangement joins TRBV9 to TRBJ1-1, with D perhaps matching TRBD1 (5 bases). Trimming left V 0 bases short and J 4 bases short, with 16 bases between. Germline CDR1 and CDR2: SGDLS and YYNGEE. CDR3 length equals 16 residues. The CDR3 coding sequence is TGTGCCAGCAGCGTAGCTACGGGGGGTCATGGCACTGAAGCTTTCTTT. As protein: CASSVATGGHGTEAFF.

The genes are TRBV7-4 and TRBJ1-6; D unclear. The CDR3 is made up of 19 amino acids. Trimming left V 2 bases short and J 1 base short, with 18 bases between. The germline CDR1 and CDR2 sequences are SGHVT and SQSDAQ. CDR3 in DNA: TGTGCCAGCAGCTTAATAGTAGGTCGTGAAAGGTCCTATAATTCACCCCTCCACTTT. Its translation: CASSLIVGRERSYNSPLHF.

The rearrangement links TRBV25-1 to TRBJ2-5; 12 bases line up with TRBD2. J was trimmed by 1 base and V by 6 bases; bases with no gene match: 12. The germline V gene encodes CDR1 MGHDK and CDR2 SYGVNS. This CDR3 region has 18 residues. The CDR3, as DNA: TGTGCCAGCAGAGCGACTAGCGGGGGCCAGTTAATCCAAGAGACCCAGTACTTC. This codes for CASRATSGGQLIQETQYF.

V and J are TRBV19 and TRBJ1-3; D may be TRBD1 (6 bases). This CDR3 has 15 residues. With 5 bases removed from V and 0 bases from J, the gap between germline ends came to 11 bases. Looked up from germline, CDR1 is LNHDA and CDR2 is SQIVND (reference sequence). The CDR3 protein is CASSETGSSGNTIYF. For the CDR3, the DNA is TGTGCCAGTAGTGAAACAGGGAGCTCTGGAAACACCATATATTTT.

The chain couples TRBV4-1 to TRBJ2-7, with 8 bases matching TRBD1. The germline V gene encodes CDR1 MGHRA and CDR2 YSYEKL. The ends lost 6 bases at V and 4 bases at J; junction bases unmatched: 11. This CDR3 contains 15 residues. The CDR3 DNA reads TGCGCCAGCAGGTCAACCACAGGGGGAAGTTACGAGCAGTACTTC. Its protein is CASRSTTGGSYEQYF.